The 24 T cell receptor beta chains below come from one sample, sequenced in a study of control samples from healthy donors and cancer patients. Only in-frame clones appear in the TCRdb table, and some are missing; sequencing was by immunoSEQ multiplex PCR. In the table there are around 57,000 clones, approximately 89% of which are singletons. The sequencing sample was made of PBMCs. The receptors here all came from a man aged 25-45 years with colorectal cancer.

The chain carries TRBV4-3 and TRBJ1-1; possible D gene TRBD1, 5 bases. V was shortened by 4 bases and J by 5 bases, with 11 bases between the two germline ends. The CDR3 is made up of 13 amino acids. Germline V gene lookup returns CDR1 LGHNA and CDR2 YSLEER. CDR3: CASSPKGRTEAFF. CDR3 bases: TGCGCCAGCAGCCCTAAGGGGCGGACTGAAGCTTTCTTT.

A note on this clone: This sample includes further DNA sequences coding for the same CDR3. The chain joins TRBV5-1 to TRBJ1-6, with 9 bases lining up with TRBD1. CDR1 SGHRS and CDR2 YFSETQ come from the germline V gene. The CDR3 length is 14 residues. V lost 3 bases to trimming and J lost 7 bases; unmatched junction nucleotides: 2. CDR3 bases: TGCGCCAGCAGCTCGACAGGGGGAAATTCACCCCTCCACTTT. Protein sequence: CASSSTGGNSPLHF. The complete variable domain, with remaining parts taken from reference TRBV5-1 and TRBJ1-6, reads KAGVTQTPRYLIKTRGQQVTLSCSPISGHRSVSWYQQTPGQGLQFLFEYFSETQRNKGNFPGRFSGRQFSNSRSEMNVSTLELGDSALYLCASSSTGGNSPLHFGNGTRLTVT.

The sample holds one count of this clone. The chain recombines TRBV5-1 with TRBJ2-1; 7 bases map to TRBD1. V lost 9 bases, J lost 9 bases, and 18 bases stayed unmatched. CDR1 SGHRS and CDR2 YFSETQ come from the germline V gene. This CDR3 contains 15 residues. Here the CDR3 reads CAISNPGQSFGEQFF. The CDR3 DNA follows: TGCGCCATCTCAAACCCGGGACAGAGCTTCGGTGAGCAGTTCTTC.

The V call is TRBV11-3, the J call TRBJ2-2; maybe TRBD2 (6 bases). CDR3 length equals 14 residues. CDR1 is SGHNT and CDR2 is YENEEA in the germline V gene. Trimming removed 5 bases at V and 1 base at J, with 8 bases between. CDR3 in amino acids: CASSPRGNTGELFF. CDR3 bases: TGTGCCAGCAGCCCGCGGGGGAACACCGGGGAGCTGTTTTTT.

The sample holds one count of this clone. This chain connects TRBV2 to TRBJ2-2; D might be TRBD1 or TRBD2, each matching 5 bases. V was cut by 6 bases and J by 0 bases, with 35 bases left in between. The CDR3 spans 23 residues. Germline values: CDR1 SNHLY, CDR2 FYNNEI. CDR3 region: CASSEGIQTGQGHPKSNTGELFF. The CDR3 coding sequence is TGTGCCAGCAGCGAGGGAATACAGACGGGGCAGGGCCATCCGAAGTCGAACACCGGGGAGCTGTTTTTT.

Here the CDR3 reads CASSQVEAGGQDQETQYF. CDR3 sequence (DNA): TGCGCCAGCAGCCAAGTGGAAGCGGGGGGGCAAGATCAAGAGACCCAGTACTTC. This sequence joins TRBV4-1 and TRBJ2-5; the match to TRBD2 covers 10 bases. Germline lookup yields CDR1 MGHRA and CDR2 YSYEKL. The CDR3 runs 18 residues. V gave up 1 base and J gave up 2 bases; unmatched junction bases: 10.

The chain uses TRBV7-9 and TRBJ1-1; possibly TRBD1 for D (5 bases). There are 13 residues in the CDR3. The germline gives CDR1 SEHNR, CDR2 FQNEAQ (reference sequence). Trimming pared 7 bases from V and 0 bases from J, leaving 9 bases between. The CDR3 reads CASIGALNTEAFF. DNA for the CDR3: TGTGCCAGCATAGGGGCTCTGAACACTGAAGCTTTCTTT.

CDR3 sequence reads: CASSIVKDYEQYF. The CDR3 DNA is TGTGCCAGTAGTATAGTCAAGGACTACGAGCAGTACTTC. The chain joins TRBV19 to TRBJ2-7; D gene unclear. Germline loops: CDR1 LNHDA, CDR2 SQIVND (reference sequence). V was clipped by 1 base and J by 3 bases, with 7 bases between them. The CDR3 sequence is 13 residues long.

The chain carries TRBV2 and TRBJ2-1; 7 nucleotides line up with TRBD1. The germline gives CDR1 SNHLY, CDR2 FYNNEI. V trimming: 6 bases; J trimming: 0 bases; junction bases outside the gene matches: 11. The CDR3 totals 17 residues. CDR3 DNA sequence: TGTGCCAGCAGACCCCTGAGAGCAGGGGGCTCCTACAATGAGCAGTTCTTC. Translation gives CASRPLRAGGSYNEQFF.

The V call is TRBV9, the J call TRBJ1-4; D is uncertain. Germline values: CDR1 SGDLS, CDR2 YYNGEE. The CDR3 contains 16 residues. V lost 0 bases and J lost 8, with 17 bases in between. The CDR3 region is CASSVEFWGEDEKLFF. The CDR3 DNA reads TGTGCCAGCAGCGTAGAGTTTTGGGGAGAAGACGAAAAACTGTTTTTT. The full variable domain, its missing parts supplied by reference TRBV9 and TRBJ1-4, is DSGVTQTPKHLITATGQRVTLRCSPRSGDLSVYWYQQSLDQGLQFLIQYYNGEERAKGNILERFSAQQFPDLHSELNLSSLELGDSALYFCASSVEFWGEDEKLFFGSGTQLSVL.

This clone has only one observation. The chain has TRBV7-9 and TRBJ2-1; possibly TRBD2 for D (7 bases). The germline V gene encodes CDR1 SEHNR and CDR2 FQNEAQ (reference sequence). Deletions cut 0 bases from V and 6 bases from J, with 12 bases between. This CDR3 has 15 residues. Written as DNA, the CDR3 is TGTGCCAGCAGCTTAGCGAGGGGGGGACCCAATGAGCAGTTCTTC. As protein: CASSLARGGPNEQFF.

The chain uses TRBV12-3 or TRBV12-4 and TRBJ2-3; possible D gene TRBD2, 5 bases. Trimming stripped 5 bases from V and 6 bases from J, with 12 bases between. The CDR3 sequence is 13 residues long. The CDR3 region has the DNA TGTGCCAGCAGTGTATATAGCGCCGATACGCAGTATTTT. Its protein product is CASSVYSADTQYF.

This clone was picked up one time. One end of the junction fails to match germline, which may point to a read error. V is TRBV14 and J is TRBJ2-5; D might be TRBD1 or TRBD2, each matching 6 bases. Germline CDR1 is SGHDN and CDR2 is FVKESK. The CDR3 is 13 residues long. The CDR3 DNA follows: TGTGCCAGCAGCCAACGGATAGGGGGGACCGAGTACTTC. This encodes CASSQRIGGTEYF.

V and J are TRBV2 and TRBJ2-3; 7 positions match TRBD2. CDR3 length: 15 amino acids. V shed 6 bases and J 2 bases; nucleotides not matched to a gene: 8. Germline CDR1 is SNHLY and CDR2 is FYNNEI. This CDR3 is CASRGGLVFTDTQYF. The CDR3 DNA reads as TGTGCCAGCAGGGGAGGACTAGTCTTCACAGATACGCAGTATTTT.

This chain connects TRBV3-1 (or the pseudogene TRBV3-2) to TRBJ1-3; D unresolved. The CDR3 loop spans 14 amino acids. Trimming removed 2 bases from V and 3 bases from J, with 8 bases in between. Germline values: CDR1 LGHDT, CDR2 YNNKEL (reference sequence). CDR3 sequence reads: CASSQPGGGNTIYF. CDR3 nucleotides: TGTGCCAGCAGCCAACCAGGAGGTGGAAACACCATATATTTT.

This clone was picked up one time. The rearrangement links TRBV4-3 to TRBJ1-1, with D unresolved. The V gene's germline CDR1 is LGHNA and CDR2 YSLEER. Trimming pared 0 bases from V and 7 bases from J, leaving 9 bases between. CDR3 length equals 13 residues. CDR3 protein: CASSQDPHSEAFF. The CDR3 DNA is TGCGCCAGCAGCCAAGATCCCCACAGTGAAGCTTTCTTT.

This clone occurred once. The J gene is TRBJ1-1, the V gene TRBV19; 7 positions match TRBD1. The CDR3 contains 13 residues. Germline assignment: CDR1 LNHDA and CDR2 SQIVND (reference sequence). V shed 7 bases, J shed 7 bases, and the junction held 9 bases outside the gene matches. As DNA, the CDR3 is TGTGCCAGTACCCCGACAGGGTTTTATGAAGCTTTCTTT. Protein: CASTPTGFYEAFF.

The genes are TRBV6-5 and TRBJ2-6; D is possibly TRBD1 or TRBD2 (5 bases each). The CDR3 totals 15 residues. Germline V gene sequence: CDR1 MNHEY, CDR2 SVGAGI. Deletions cut 6 bases from V and 3 bases from J, with 12 bases between. The CDR3 DNA reads TGTGCCAGCAGATTCCGGGACCTTGGGGCCAACGTCCTGACTTTC. As protein: CASRFRDLGANVLTF.

J is TRBJ1-3 and V is TRBV9; a possible D gene is TRBD1 (5 bases). V was clipped by 0 bases and J by 4 bases, with 11 bases between them. Per germline, CDR1 SGDLS and CDR2 YYNGEE. CDR3 length: 15 amino acids. For the CDR3, the DNA is TGTGCCAGCAGCGTAGGAAGGACATCAGGAAACACCATATATTTT. It translates to CASSVGRTSGNTIYF.

The chain employs TRBV3-1 (or the pseudogene TRBV3-2) and TRBJ2-3; a weak D match, TRBD2 (7 bases). The CDR3 has 17 amino acids. Germline V gives CDR1 LGHDT, CDR2 YNNKEL (reference sequence). The V end lost 1 base, the J end lost 6 bases, and 20 bases lay between the germline ends. The CDR3 coding sequence is TGTGCCAGCAGCCAAGCTCTGGGGGGGGCTCGCCAGGATACGCAGTATTTT. Its protein is CASSQALGGARQDTQYF.

CDR3 nucleotide sequence: TGTGCCAGCAGCTCTGGACTGATCGGGGAGCTGTTTTTT. Its translation: CASSSGLIGELFF. This chain links TRBV5-4 with TRBJ2-2, with D maybe TRBD2 (5 bases). The CDR3 has 13 amino acids. V was cut by 3 bases and J by 7 bases, with 10 bases left in between. Germline CDR1 SGHNT, CDR2 YYREEE (reference sequence).

V gene TRBV19 combines with J gene TRBJ1-2; D remains unclear. Germline CDR1 is LNHDA and CDR2 is SQIVND (reference sequence). The CDR3 consists of 14 residues. V was clipped by 0 bases and J by 1 base, with 6 bases between them. The CDR3 DNA sequence: TGTGCCAGTAGTATAGAACAGATTAACTATGGCTACACCTTC. This translates into CASSIEQINYGYTF. The full variable domain, its missing parts supplied by reference TRBV19 and TRBJ1-2, is DGGITQSPKYLFRKEGQNVTLSCEQNLNHDAMYWYRQDPGQGLRLIYYSQIVNDFQKGDIAEGYSVSREKKESFPLTVTSAQKNPTAFYLCASSIEQINYGYTFGSGTRLTVV.

V usage is TRBV10-3 and J usage is TRBJ1-5, with 11 bases matching TRBD1. Losses at the gene ends were 5 bases for V and 6 bases for J; bases not matched to a gene: 3. This CDR3 comprises 14 residues. Germline loops: CDR1 ENHRY, CDR2 SYGVKD. CDR3 amino acids: CAISRTGGFQPQHF. In DNA, the CDR3 is TGTGCCATCAGTAGGACAGGGGGCTTTCAGCCCCAGCATTTT.

This clone appeared a single time. J is TRBJ2-3 and V is TRBV5-1, with 10 bases aligning to TRBD2. Per the germline V gene, CDR1 is SGHRS and CDR2 is YFSETQ. The CDR3 consists of 15 residues. V trimming: 6 bases; J trimming: 2 bases; junction bases outside the gene matches: 6. The CDR3 protein is CASMLSGGATDTQYF. In DNA, the CDR3 is TGCGCCAGCATGCTCAGCGGGGGGGCCACAGATACGCAGTATTTT.